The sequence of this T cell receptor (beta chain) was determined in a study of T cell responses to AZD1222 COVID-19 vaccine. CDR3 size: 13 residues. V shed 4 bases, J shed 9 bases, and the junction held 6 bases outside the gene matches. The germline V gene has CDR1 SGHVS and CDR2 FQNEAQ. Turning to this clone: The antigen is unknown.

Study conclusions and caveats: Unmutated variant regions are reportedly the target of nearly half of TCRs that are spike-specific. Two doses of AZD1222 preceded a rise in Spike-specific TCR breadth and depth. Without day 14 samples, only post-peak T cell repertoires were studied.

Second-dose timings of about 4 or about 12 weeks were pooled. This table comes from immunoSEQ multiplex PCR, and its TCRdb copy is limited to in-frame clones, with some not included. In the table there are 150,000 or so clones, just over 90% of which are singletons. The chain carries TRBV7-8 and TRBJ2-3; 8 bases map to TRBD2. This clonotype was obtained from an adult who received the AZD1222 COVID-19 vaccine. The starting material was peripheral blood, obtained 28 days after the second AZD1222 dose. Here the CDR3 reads CASSSRTSQTQYF. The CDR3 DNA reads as TGTGCCAGCAGCTCCAGGACTAGCCAAACGCAGTATTTT.